This T cell receptor (beta chain) is from a study of blood T cell repertoires in COVID-19. In the original workflow: Estimated nucleated cell counts came from reference gene primer amplification. Using immunoSEQ multiplex PCR, the repertoire was profiled, and TCRdb retains in-frame clones only, with some absent. The V and J calls and clone size are taken from that table; D and trimming were inferred from the DNA. The sample shows under 95,000 clones, around nine tenths of them seen only once. This CDR3 spans 15 amino acids. From germline, CDR1 is MDHEN and CDR2 SYDVKM. V dropped 5 bases and J dropped 0; count of bases not matched to a gene: 4.

The chain carries TRBV28 and TRBJ1-5, with 7 bases matching TRBD1. This receptor was taken from a man aged 60-69 years with acute or convalescent COVID-19. The sequenced material came from peripheral blood. This chain's CDR3 is CASSPQGYSNQPQHF. In DNA, the CDR3 is TGTGCCAGCAGTCCACAGGGGTATAGCAATCAGCCCCAGCATTTT.